One and the same sample provided the 28 T cell receptor beta chains below, sequenced in a study of cytomegalovirus exposure and HLA in healthy donors. A multiplex PCR was run with 60 Vbeta primers and 13 Jbeta primers. Sequenced by immunoSEQ multiplex PCR; TCRdb stores in-frame clones only, minus some. This specimen shows approximately 110,000 clones; the ten leading clones hold approximately 0.93%. Input material: PBMCs. These receptors were taken from a man aged 18 to 30 in good health and CMV-seronegative.

This sequence joins TRBV5-8 and TRBJ1-2, with TRBD1 matching 7 bases. In germline, CDR1 is SGHTS, CDR2 YDEGEE. The V and J ends lost 7 bases and 6 bases, in that order; junction bases with no gene match: 12. This CDR3 has 14 amino acids. The CDR3 DNA is TGTGCCAGCCAAATGATTTTGACAGGGAATGGCTACACCTTC. Translation gives CASQMILTGNGYTF.

The chain combines TRBV9 with TRBJ1-2; 9 nucleotides agree with TRBD1. The CDR3 loop spans 15 amino acids. With V trimmed by 2 bases and J by 8 bases, 10 bases remained unmatched. The germline CDR1 and CDR2 sequences are SGDLS and YYNGEE. CDR3: CASSVPQGAVGGYTF. DNA of the CDR3: TGTGCCAGCAGCGTCCCACAGGGGGCAGTGGGAGGCTACACCTTC. Full variable domain (remainder filled in from reference TRBV9 and TRBJ1-2): DSGVTQTPKHLITATGQRVTLRCSPRSGDLSVYWYQQSLDQGLQFLIQYYNGEERAKGNILERFSAQQFPDLHSELNLSSLELGDSALYFCASSVPQGAVGGYTFGSGTRLTVV.

The rearrangement uses TRBV7-9 and TRBJ2-5; 7 bases match TRBD2. The DNA end is more similar to TRBJ2-7, so the J call may be wrong. The CDR3 is made up of 14 amino acids. Germline CDR1 and CDR2: SEHNR and FQNEAQ (reference sequence). DNA of the CDR3: TGTGCCAGCAGCTCGCCTCGGGACTACTACGAGCAGTACTTC. This sequence encodes CASSSPRDYYEQYF.

V and J are TRBV11-2 and TRBJ1-2; D perhaps matches TRBD1 (5 bases). The CDR3 runs to 16 residues. Per germline, CDR1 SGHAT and CDR2 FQNNGV. Trimming removed 1 base from V and 4 bases from J, with 16 bases in between. CDR3 loop: CASSLVGTGPLYGYTF. CDR3 DNA sequence: TGTGCCAGCAGCTTAGTGGGTACAGGTCCCCTCTATGGCTACACCTTC.

The chain has TRBV5-1 and TRBJ2-1, with a weak D call TRBD2 (6 bases). The CDR3 runs to 13 residues. The germline gives CDR1 SGHRS, CDR2 YFSETQ. Trimming took 5 bases from V and 6 from J, leaving 12 bases between them. The DNA for the CDR3 is TGCGCCAGCAGGGTTCTAGCGTTCAATGAGCAGTTCTTC. Encoded protein: CASRVLAFNEQFF.

The genes are TRBV5-1 and TRBJ2-5; 9 bases align to TRBD1. The CDR3 length is 17 residues. Germline values: CDR1 SGHRS, CDR2 YFSETQ. Trimming cost V 3 bases and J 5 bases; bases outside gene matches: 14. DNA of the CDR3: TGCGCCAGCAGCTGGGGGGCCGGGACAGGGTCTCTCGAGACCCAGTACTTC. Translation: CASSWGAGTGSLETQYF.

The chain recombines TRBV6-1 with TRBJ2-7, with TRBD2 matching over 10 bases. From germline, CDR1 is MNHNS and CDR2 SASEGT. This CDR3 is built from 15 residues. V lost 2 bases and J lost 7; bases outside the gene matches: 8. The CDR3 region has the DNA TGTGCCAGCAGTGAATTAGCGGGGGGTTACAATGAGCAGTACTTC. Amino acid sequence: CASSELAGGYNEQYF.

This chain joins TRBV10-1 and TRBJ1-1; no reliable D call. The CDR3 loop spans 13 amino acids. Germline V CDR1 and CDR2: WNHNN, SYGVQD (reference sequence). V was pared by 4 bases and J by 0 bases, with 6 bases between. CDR3 sequence reads: CASSASLNTEAFF. The CDR3 bases are TGCGCCAGCAGTGCTAGTCTGAACACTGAAGCTTTCTTT.

V gene TRBV19 combines with J gene TRBJ1-5, with D unresolved. The CDR3 consists of 14 residues. Trimming removed 7 bases from V and 0 bases from J, with 10 bases in between. Per germline, CDR1 LNHDA and CDR2 SQIVND (reference sequence). The CDR3 reads CASTHQFSNQPQHF. The CDR3 nucleotides are TGTGCCAGTACCCATCAGTTTAGCAATCAGCCCCAGCATTTT.

The CDR3 DNA is TGTGCCAGCAGCTATGACAGCAACAATCAGCCCCAGCATTTT. This sequence encodes CASSYDSNNQPQHF. The chain couples TRBV28 to TRBJ1-5; weak D call: TRBD1 (5 bases). CDR3 length equals 14 residues. Trimming removed 6 bases at V and 3 bases at J, with 12 bases between. Germline V gene sequence: CDR1 MDHEN, CDR2 SYDVKM.

The V and J genes are TRBV5-1 and TRBJ2-3, with 8 bases aligning to TRBD2. Germline assignment: CDR1 SGHRS and CDR2 YFSETQ. V dropped 2 bases and J dropped 2; count of bases not matched to a gene: 7. The CDR3 length is 16 residues. The DNA of the CDR3 is TGCGCCAGCAGCTTCTTCAAGCGGGGGAACACAGATACGCAGTATTTT. Residues: CASSFFKRGNTDTQYF.

This CDR3 reads CASSLRQTLNEQYF. CDR3 DNA: TGTGCCAGCAGCTTGCGTCAGACTTTGAACGAGCAGTACTTC. The V call is TRBV5-5, the J call TRBJ2-7; no firm D call. CDR3 size: 14 residues. Trimming stripped 1 base from V and 5 bases from J, with 13 bases between. Per the germline V gene, CDR1 is SGHKS and CDR2 is YYEKEE (reference sequence).

J is TRBJ2-1 and V is TRBV28, with 14 bases identical to TRBD2. CDR3 length: 16 residues. Germline V gives CDR1 MDHEN, CDR2 SYDVKM. The V gene end was trimmed by 3 bases and the J gene end by 7 bases; junction bases not matched to a gene: 5. Here the CDR3 reads CASSLGGTSGRNEQFF. The DNA of the CDR3 is TGTGCCAGCAGTTTGGGGGGGACTAGCGGGAGAAATGAGCAGTTCTTC.

The rearrangement links TRBV2 to TRBJ1-5; D remains ambiguous. Germline loops: CDR1 SNHLY, CDR2 FYNNEI. The CDR3 contains 16 residues. Deletions cut 0 bases from V and 9 bases from J, with 18 bases between. CDR3 in amino acids: CASSEAGIRTMGPQHF. The CDR3 coding sequence is TGTGCCAGCAGTGAAGCCGGGATCAGAACAATGGGGCCCCAGCATTTT.

The V gene is TRBV7-3, the J gene TRBJ1-3; possible D gene TRBD1, 6 bases. CDR1 is SGHTA, CDR2 FQGTGA, per germline. Trimming pared 3 bases from V and 2 bases from J, leaving 8 bases between. The CDR3 has 14 amino acids. CDR3 loop: CASSLGTTGNTIYF. The CDR3 DNA follows: TGTGCCAGCAGCTTGGGGACAACTGGAAACACCATATATTTT. The full variable domain, rest sourced from reference TRBV7-3 and TRBJ1-3, is GAGVSQTPSNKVTEKGKYVELRCDPISGHTALYWYRQSLGQGPEFLIYFQGTGAADDSGLPNDRFFAVRPEGSVSTLKIQRTERGDSAVYLCASSLGTTGNTIYFGEGSWLTVV.

V and J are TRBV2 and TRBJ2-7; a possible D gene is TRBD2 (5 bases). This CDR3 region has 11 residues. Germline CDR1 and CDR2: SNHLY and FYNNEI. Trimming left V 6 bases short and J 6 bases short, with 9 bases between. DNA for the CDR3: TGTGCCAGCAGGGAGGCGGGCGAGCAGTACTTC. It specifies CASREAGEQYF.

The chain carries TRBV28 and TRBJ2-3; 8 nucleotides line up with TRBD2. This CDR3 has 21 residues. V was pared by 3 bases and J by 0 bases, with 20 bases of the junction left unmatched. Germline assignment: CDR1 MDHEN and CDR2 SYDVKM. The CDR3 coding sequence is TGTGCCAGCAGTTTCCCCCGACTAGCGAGAGAAGAAAGACGTAGCACAGATACGCAGTATTTT. It codes for CASSFPRLAREERRSTDTQYF. Complete variable domain (other parts from reference TRBV28 and TRBJ2-3): DVKVTQSSRYLVKRTGEKVFLECVQDMDHENMFWYRQDPGLGLRLIYFSYDVKMKEKGDIPEGYSVSREKKERFSLILESASTNQTSMYLCASSFPRLAREERRSTDTQYFGPGTRLTVL.

The chain couples TRBV9 to TRBJ2-1, with no clear D. CDR3 length: 15 residues. CDR1 is SGDLS and CDR2 is YYNGEE in the germline V gene. The V gene lost 6 bases and the J gene lost 0 bases, with 13 bases spanning the gap. This chain's CDR3 is CASTPIVSSYNEQFF. CDR3 nucleotide sequence: TGTGCCAGCACCCCGATTGTCAGCTCCTACAATGAGCAGTTCTTC.

This rearrangement joins TRBV7-9 to TRBJ2-7; 8 positions agree with TRBD1. V trimming: 5 bases; J trimming: 3 bases; junction bases outside the gene matches: 9. The CDR3 is 15 residues long. The germline gives CDR1 SEHNR, CDR2 FQNEAQ (reference sequence). CDR3 nucleotides: TGTGCCAGCAGCCCCCCCATCGGACAGGGCTACGAGCAGTACTTC. It encodes CASSPPIGQGYEQYF. Full variable domain (outside the CDR3, taken from reference TRBV7-9 and TRBJ2-7): DTGVSQNPRHKITKRGQNVTFRCDPISEHNRLYWYRQTLGQGPEFLTYFQNEAQLEKSRLLSDRFSAERPKGSFSTLEIQRTEQGDSAMYLCASSPPIGQGYEQYFGPGTRLTVT.

This chain uses TRBV30 with TRBJ2-5; D is perhaps TRBD1 (6 bases). CDR3 length: 14 amino acids. The germline V gene has CDR1 GTSNPN and CDR2 SVGIG (reference sequence). V shed 0 bases and J shed 11 bases, with 19 bases lying between them. CDR3 bases: TGTGCCTGGAGTGTAGGGACATTAGAAAGGGAGCAGTACTTC. The encoded protein is CAWSVGTLEREQYF.

DNA of the CDR3: TGTGCCAGCAGTCAAGATACGCAGTATTTT. As protein: CASSQDTQYF. The chain recombines TRBV28 with TRBJ2-3, with unresolved D. The CDR3 covers 10 residues. CDR1 is MDHEN, CDR2 SYDVKM, per germline. V lost 5 bases and J 5 bases, leaving 2 bases between the germline ends.

The chain has TRBV30 and TRBJ1-2, with D tentatively TRBD1 (6 bases). This CDR3 is built from 14 residues. V was clipped by 0 bases and J by 4 bases, with 12 bases between them. CDR1 is GTSNPN and CDR2 is SVGIG in the germline V gene (reference sequence). CDR3 sequence (DNA): TGTGCCTGGAGTGTACTGGCAGGGGTCTATGGCTACACCTTC. It specifies CAWSVLAGVYGYTF.

This chain joins TRBV30 and TRBJ1-2; D possibly corresponds to TRBD1 (6 bases). Per the germline V gene, CDR1 is GTSNPN and CDR2 is SVGIG (reference sequence). The CDR3 is 13 amino acids. V was shortened by 5 bases and J by 1 base, with 11 bases between the two germline ends. The CDR3 loop reads CAWGRQVNYGYTF. The CDR3 DNA is TGTGCCTGGGGCCGACAGGTTAACTATGGCTACACCTTC.

This rearrangement joins TRBV6-1 to TRBJ2-7; 7 nucleotides match TRBD2. Per germline, CDR1 MNHNS and CDR2 SASEGT. The CDR3 is 13 amino acids. The trim removed 6 bases at V and 6 bases at J, leaving 8 bases unmatched. The CDR3 region is CASSPSGLGEQYF. DNA of the CDR3: TGTGCCAGCAGCCCTAGCGGATTAGGCGAGCAGTACTTC.

The chain links TRBV25-1 to TRBJ2-1; possibly TRBD1 for D (6 bases). The CDR3 sequence is 16 residues long. Trimming stripped 8 bases from V and 7 bases from J, with 24 bases between. CDR1 and CDR2 from the germline V gene are MGHDK and SYGVNS. CDR3 sequence: CASLDYRDKSGNEQFF. The CDR3 nucleotides are TGTGCCAGCCTTGATTACCGGGACAAGTCAGGGAATGAGCAGTTCTTC.

The chain links TRBV28 to TRBJ2-2, with TRBD2 identical over 14 bases. Germline assignment: CDR1 MDHEN and CDR2 SYDVKM. The CDR3 consists of 19 residues. With 5 bases clipped from V and 1 base from J, the junction kept 9 bases outside the gene matches. CDR3 in DNA: TGTGCCAGCAGTCCCCTAGGACTAGCGGGGGGCAAGAACACCGGGGAGCTGTTTTTT. Protein: CASSPLGLAGGKNTGELFF.

The V call is TRBV13, the J call TRBJ1-4; TRBD1 matches 8 bases. The V gene's germline CDR1 is PRHDT and CDR2 FYEKMQ (reference sequence). Trimming took 6 bases from V and 6 from J; bases not matched to a gene: 12. The CDR3 contains 16 residues. This CDR3 reads CASSSQGETYYEKLFF. The CDR3 coding sequence is TGTGCCAGCAGTTCACAGGGGGAGACCTATTATGAAAAACTGTTTTTT.

This chain joins TRBV2 and TRBJ1-1, with 7 bases aligning to TRBD1. The CDR3 runs to 14 residues. The germline V gene encodes CDR1 SNHLY and CDR2 FYNNEI. V lost 5 bases to trimming and J lost 5 bases; unmatched junction nucleotides: 8. This chain's CDR3 is CASSYRGLGTEAFF. The CDR3 DNA sequence: TGTGCCAGCAGTTACAGGGGACTGGGGACTGAAGCTTTCTTT.